This T cell receptor (beta chain) was sequenced in a study of cytomegalovirus exposure and HLA in healthy donors. Broader study findings: In most subjects, TCR beta sequences reportedly gave accurate predictions of HLA-A and HLA-B alleles. A later look showed TCR association rates differing by HLA locus, highest for DRB1 and lowest for HLA-C. Reportedly, fewer N-insertions than the approximately 700-donor mean appeared in an Asian-associated ancestry cluster in a later analysis.

Germline assignment: CDR1 SGHRS and CDR2 YFSETQ. V lost 1 base and J lost 1; bases outside the gene matches: 2. There are 15 residues in the CDR3. It was with 60 Vbeta and 13 Jbeta primers that the PCR ran. The data were produced by immunoSEQ multiplex PCR, yet TCRdb's version contains in-frame clones alone and is incomplete. The table lists under 200,000 clones, 80% to 85% of them singletons. In regard to this clone: The antigen is not known.

The sequence derives from a male donor in good health and CMV-seropositive. This rearrangement joins TRBV5-1 to TRBJ1-5; 7 nucleotides line up with TRBD1. Sequencing input: PBMCs. The CDR3 loop is CASSLTGESNQPQHF. As DNA, the CDR3 is TGCGCCAGCAGCTTGACAGGGGAAAGCAATCAGCCCCAGCATTTT.